These T cell receptor beta chains were read from a single sample in a study of beta chain features in type 1 diabetes. Libraries were prepared by immunoSEQ multiplex PCR; TCRdb keeps only in-frame clonotypes and omits some of them. This sample has about 240,000 clones, with roughly 30% found just once. Sequences were obtained from central memory CD4+ T cells from blood. Receptors originate from a man aged 25-40 years in good health. Both conserved end residues are part of each CDR3. The D gene is left open where the match is weak. For some rows the clone size is stated as once, few or many, or as a class when expanded; others skip it.

>.|TRBJ2-1|TRBV21-1|.
CASSKDSEFF
TGTGCCAGCAGCAAAGACAGCGAGTTCTTC
>.|TRBJ2-1|TRBV4-3|.
CASSQDLSSGEQFF
TGCGCCAGCAGCCAAGATCTTAGTAGTGGCGAGCAGTTCTTC
>many|TRBJ2-6|TRBV29-1|.
CSVAGITVSSGANVLTF
TGCAGCGTTGCGGGGATAACAGTCTCCTCTGGGGCCAACGTCCTGACTTTC
>.|TRBJ2-1|TRBV5-1|.
CASSWEAGYNEQFF
TGCGCCAGCAGCTGGGAGGCCGGTTACAATGAGCAGTTCTTC
>few|TRBJ2-3|TRBV30|TRBD2
CAWSVIWRGSTDTQYF
TGTGCCTGGAGTGTAATATGGCGGGGGAGCACAGATACGCAGTATTTT
>few|TRBJ2-7|TRBV29-1|.
CSARHYSGEQYF
TGCAGCGCCCGACACTATTCTGGTGAGCAGTACTTC
>.|TRBJ1-2|TRBV30|.
CAWIPTGKLNYGYTF
TGTGCCTGGATTCCTACAGGAAAACTTAACTATGGCTACACCTTC
>many|TRBJ1-2|TRBV5-4|TRBD1
CASSHTGTAYGYTF
TGTGCCAGCAGCCACACCGGGACAGCCTATGGCTACACCTTC
>.|TRBJ2-3|TRBV5-1|.
CASSSRGRDTQYF
TGCGCCAGCAGCTCCAGGGGAAGAGATACGCAGTATTTT
>few|TRBJ2-2|TRBV5-1|TRBD1
CASSERGPNTGELFF
TGCGCCAGCAGCGAAAGGGGGCCGAACACCGGGGAGCTGTTTTTT
>few|TRBJ2-5|TRBV18|.
CASSSRTGFETQYF
TGTGCCAGCTCATCCCGCACGGGTTTTGAGACCCAGTACTTC
>.|TRBJ2-5|TRBV5-6|.
CASSFRPAQETQYF
TGTGCCAGCAGCTTTAGGCCGGCACAAGAGACCCAGTACTTC
>.|TRBJ2-7|TRBV29-1|.
CSVDGQGRPNEQYF
TGCAGCGTTGATGGGCAGGGCAGGCCCAACGAGCAGTACTTC
>few|TRBJ2-1|TRBV30|TRBD2
CAWSVLAGGPGGQFF
TGTGCCTGGAGTGTACTGGCGGGAGGGCCCGGTGGGCAGTTCTTC
>many|TRBJ2-1|TRBV4-2|.
CASSQAGRDNEQFF
TGTGCCAGCAGCCAAGCCGGCAGAGACAATGAGCAGTTCTTC
>.|TRBJ1-1|TRBV2|.
CASSPEGNTEAFF
TGTGCCAGCAGTCCCGAGGGGAACACTGAAGCTTTCTTT
>.|TRBJ2-1|TRBV7-9|TRBD2
CASSSDLAGGVF
TGTGCCAGCAGCTCCGATTTAGCGGGAGGGGTCTTC
>.|TRBJ2-3|TRBV2|TRBD2
CASLAGAPTDTQYF
TGTGCCAGCCTAGCGGGAGCCCCCACAGATACGCAGTATTTT
>many|TRBJ2-5|TRBV29-1|.
CSVEAGLGTQYF
TGCAGCGTTGAAGCGGGTTTGGGGACCCAGTACTTC
>few|TRBJ2-6|TRBV18|.
CASSPRGSGANVLTF
TGTGCCAGCTCACCTCGGGGCTCTGGGGCCAACGTCCTGACTTTC
>few|TRBJ2-5|TRBV11-2|.
CASSLPGPETQYF
TGTGCCAGCAGCTTACCCGGGCCAGAGACCCAGTACTTC
>many|TRBJ1-1|TRBV6-5|TRBD1
CASTTTGGTEAFF
TGTGCCAGCACCACGACAGGGGGCACTGAAGCTTTCTTT
>.|TRBJ1-1|TRBV7-9|.
CASSLEGPGTEAFF
TGTGCCAGCAGCTTAGAAGGGCCGGGGACTGAAGCTTTCTTT
>.|TRBJ1-4|TRBV29-1|.
CSATRQSREKLFF
TGCAGCGCCACTAGGCAGTCGCGAGAAAAACTGTTTTTT
>few|TRBJ1-2|TRBV7-8|TRBD1
CASSLGGTGDYGYTF
TGTGCCAGCAGCTTAGGGGGGACAGGAGACTATGGCTACACCTTC
>.|TRBJ2-1|TRBV30|.
CAWIPSAYNEQFF
TGTGCCTGGATACCGAGCGCCTACAATGAGCAGTTCTTC
>.|TRBJ2-1|TRBV28|TRBD2
CASSLDPSGSFYNEQFF
TGTGCCAGCAGTTTAGATCCTAGCGGGAGTTTCTACAATGAGCAGTTCTTC
>.|TRBJ1-1|TRBV27|TRBD1
CASSSDRGSEAFF
TGTGCCAGCAGTTCGGACAGGGGAAGTGAAGCTTTCTTT
>few|TRBJ2-5|TRBV7-9|TRBD2
CASSLASLAGGEETQYF
TGTGCCAGCAGCTTAGCCTCTCTAGCGGGGGGCGAAGAGACCCAGTACTTC
>.|TRBJ1-5|TRBV6-4|.
CASSEIPGADKPQHF
TGTGCCAGCAGTGAGATTCCAGGGGCCGACAAGCCCCAGCATTTT
>many|TRBJ2-2|TRBV5-5|.
CASSLRLAPGELFF
TGTGCCAGCAGCTTGAGGCTAGCTCCCGGGGAGCTGTTTTTT
>.|TRBJ1-2|TRBV5-4|.
CASRLQGEDGYTF
TGTGCCAGCAGATTACAGGGAGAGGATGGCTACACCTTC
>once|TRBJ2-5|TRBV2|TRBD2
CASSDSGGETQYF
TGTGCCAGCAGTGACAGCGGGGGGGAGACCCAGTACTTC
>.|TRBJ2-1|TRBV20-1|.
CSVGQGNEQFF
TGCAGTGTAGGGCAGGGGAATGAGCAGTTCTTC
>.|TRBJ2-7|TRBV19|.
CASSRDRYEQYF
TGTGCCAGTAGCAGGGACCGCTACGAGCAGTACTTC
>few|TRBJ2-5|TRBV5-4|.
CASSLRDQETQYF
TGTGCCAGCAGCCTCCGGGATCAAGAGACCCAGTACTTC
>few|TRBJ2-7|TRBV7-2|.
CASSPGQSPYEQYF
TGTGCCAGCTCTCCGGGACAATCCCCCTACGAGCAGTACTTC
>few|TRBJ2-7|TRBV28|.
CASSLRPETYEQYF
TGTGCCAGCAGTTTGCGCCCCGAGACCTACGAGCAGTACTTC
>.|TRBJ2-7|TRBV5-1|TRBD1
CASSLTGDEQYF
TGCGCCAGCAGCTTAACAGGGGATGAGCAGTACTTC
>.|TRBJ2-1|TRBV7-2|.
CASSMGVVGYNEQFF
TGTGCCAGCAGCATGGGGGTGGTTGGGTACAATGAGCAGTTCTTC
>.|TRBJ2-7|TRBV7-9|.
CASSPGPLSFEQYF
TGTGCCAGCAGCCCCGGGCCCCTCAGCTTCGAGCAGTACTTC
>.|TRBJ2-1|TRBV7-2|TRBD1
CASSRGTVNEQFF
TGTGCCAGCAGCCGAGGGACAGTCAATGAGCAGTTCTTC
>few|TRBJ2-3|TRBV9|TRBD1
CASSQGQGSTDTQYF
TGTGCCAGCAGCCAAGGACAGGGAAGCACAGATACGCAGTATTTT
>.|TRBJ2-5|TRBV5-4|TRBD1
CASSSYGQGSETQYF
TGTGCCAGCAGCAGTTACGGACAGGGAAGCGAGACCCAGTACTTC
>.|TRBJ2-1|TRBV4-1|.
CASSLSLGNEQFF
TGCGCCAGCAGCCTATCTCTGGGCAATGAGCAGTTCTTC
>.|TRBJ2-7|TRBV15|TRBD1
CATSNYRAGTGSYEQYF
TGTGCCACCAGCAACTACCGGGCGGGGACAGGGTCCTACGAGCAGTACTTC
>.|TRBJ2-6|TRBV4-2|TRBD1
CASSQDQGAVAGANVLTF
TGTGCCAGCAGCCAAGATCAGGGGGCGGTTGCTGGGGCCAACGTCCTGACTTTC
>.|TRBJ2-6|TRBV27|.
CASRGAGANVLTF
TGTGCCAGCAGGGGAGCTGGGGCCAACGTCCTGACTTTC
>few|TRBJ2-7|TRBV7-2|.
CASSQDRYSYEQYF
TGTGCCAGCAGCCAAGACAGGTACTCCTACGAGCAGTACTTC
>many|TRBJ2-7|TRBV19|.
CASSTSIQGSEQYF
TGTGCCAGTAGTACTTCGATACAGGGCTCCGAGCAGTACTTC